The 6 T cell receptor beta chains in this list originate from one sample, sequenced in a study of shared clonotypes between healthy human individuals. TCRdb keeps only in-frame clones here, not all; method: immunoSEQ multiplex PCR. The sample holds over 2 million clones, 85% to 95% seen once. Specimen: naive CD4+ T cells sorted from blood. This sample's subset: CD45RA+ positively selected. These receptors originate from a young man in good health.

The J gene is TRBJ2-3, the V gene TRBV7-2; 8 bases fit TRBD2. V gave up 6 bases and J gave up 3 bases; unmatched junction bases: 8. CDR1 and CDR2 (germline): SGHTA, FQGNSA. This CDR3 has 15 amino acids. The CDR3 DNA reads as TGTGCCAGCAGGAAAGTAGCGGGATATACAGATACGCAGTATTTT. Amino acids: CASRKVAGYTDTQYF.

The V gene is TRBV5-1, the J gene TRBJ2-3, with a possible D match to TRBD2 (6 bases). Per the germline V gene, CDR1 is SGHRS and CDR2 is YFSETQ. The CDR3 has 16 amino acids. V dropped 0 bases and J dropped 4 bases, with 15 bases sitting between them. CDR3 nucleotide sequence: TGCGCCAGCAGCTTGGCTCTGGGACTTAACGCAGATACGCAGTATTTT. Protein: CASSLALGLNADTQYF.

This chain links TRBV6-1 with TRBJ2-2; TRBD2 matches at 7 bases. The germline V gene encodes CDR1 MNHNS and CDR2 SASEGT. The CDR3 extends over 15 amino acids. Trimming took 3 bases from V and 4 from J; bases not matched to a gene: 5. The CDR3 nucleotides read TGTGCCAGCAGTGATACCGGGACTACCACCGGGGAGCTGTTTTTT. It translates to CASSDTGTTTGELFF.

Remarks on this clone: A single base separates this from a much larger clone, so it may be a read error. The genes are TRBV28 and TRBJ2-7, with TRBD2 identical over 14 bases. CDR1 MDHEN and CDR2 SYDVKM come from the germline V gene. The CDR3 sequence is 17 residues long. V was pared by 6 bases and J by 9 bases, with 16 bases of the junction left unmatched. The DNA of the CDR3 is TGTGCCAGCAGGGCGGAAGCTCCGGGACTAGCGGGAGAAGTGCAGTACTTC. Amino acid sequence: CASRAEAPGLAGEVQYF. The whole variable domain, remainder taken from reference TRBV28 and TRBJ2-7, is DVKVTQSSRYLVKRTGEKVFLECVQDMDHENMFWYRQDPGLGLRLIYFSYDVKMKEKGDIPEGYSVSREKKERFSLILESASTNQTSMYLCASRAEAPGLAGEVQYFGPGTRLTVT.

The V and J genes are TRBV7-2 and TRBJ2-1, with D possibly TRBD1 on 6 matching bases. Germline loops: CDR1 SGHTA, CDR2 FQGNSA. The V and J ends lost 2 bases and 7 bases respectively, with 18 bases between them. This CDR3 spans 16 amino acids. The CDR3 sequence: CASSLLAGATKNEQFF. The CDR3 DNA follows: TGTGCCAGCAGCTTACTGGCAGGGGCCACGAAGAATGAGCAGTTCTTC.

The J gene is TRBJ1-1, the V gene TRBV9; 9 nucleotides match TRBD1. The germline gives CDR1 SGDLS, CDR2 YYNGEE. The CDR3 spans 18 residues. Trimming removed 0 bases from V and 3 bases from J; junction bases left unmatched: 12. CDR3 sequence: CASSVAWERGQGYTEAFF. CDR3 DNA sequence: TGTGCCAGCAGCGTAGCCTGGGAGAGGGGACAGGGTTACACTGAAGCTTTCTTT.